Presented here are 31 T cell receptor beta chains from one specimen sequenced in a study of beta chain features in type 1 diabetes. Study-level findings and limits: Moderately but significantly shorter TCRB CDR3s were found in Type 1 diabetes patients in all four CD4+ subsets.

The isolated RNA, all of it, was reverse transcribed, so expressed TCRB transcripts were what got sequenced. Method: immunoSEQ multiplex PCR; TCRdb's copy keeps in-frame clones and lacks some. The sample carries almost 350,000 clones, about a tenth recorded once. Their specific antigens are unknown. Sequenced sample: central memory CD4+ T cells from blood. These receptors all stem from a man aged 30 to 39 with type 1 diabetes.

The sample holds a few counts of this clone. The CDR3 sequence: CASSSQESLGYTF. CDR3 bases: TGTGCCAGCAGTTCACAAGAATCCCTAGGCTACACCTTC. J is TRBJ1-2 and V is TRBV28; D call uncertain. The V gene lost 4 bases and the J gene lost 8 bases, with 14 bases spanning the gap. The CDR3 is 13 amino acids. The germline gives CDR1 MDHEN, CDR2 SYDVKM.

The chain carries TRBV5-1 and TRBJ1-1; D may be TRBD1 (6 bases). Deletions cut 5 bases from V and 3 bases from J, with 17 bases between. This CDR3 comprises 15 residues. Germline lookup yields CDR1 SGHRS and CDR2 YFSETQ. For the CDR3, the DNA is TGCGCCAGCAGTCTCTTAAACAGGGATGACACTGAAGCTTTCTTT. Its translation: CASSLLNRDDTEAFF.

This clone was seen a handful of times. The rearrangement uses TRBV15 and TRBJ1-5; maybe TRBD1 (5 bases). Germline CDR1 LNHNV, CDR2 YYDKDF (reference sequence). The CDR3 is 12 amino acids. The V gene lost 8 bases and the J gene lost 6 bases, with 11 bases spanning the gap. The CDR3 here is CATSGGTQPQHF. The CDR3 DNA follows: TGTGCCACCTCCGGGGGGACTCAGCCCCAGCATTTT.

A few counts support this clone. The chain joins TRBV7-9 to TRBJ2-5; 12 positions match TRBD2. CDR1 and CDR2 from the germline V gene are SEHNR and FQNEAQ (reference sequence). CDR3 length: 16 amino acids. The ends lost 4 bases at V and 4 bases at J; junction bases unmatched: 7. The CDR3 nucleotides read TGTGCCAGCAGCTCAGGACTAGCGGGGTCCGGAGAGACCCAGTACTTC. This codes for CASSSGLAGSGETQYF. Drawing the rest from reference TRBV7-9 and TRBJ2-5, the complete variable domain is DTGVSQNPRHKITKRGQNVTFRCDPISEHNRLYWYRQTLGQGPEFLTYFQNEAQLEKSRLLSDRFSAERPKGSFSTLEIQRTEQGDSAMYLCASSSGLAGSGETQYFGPGTRLLVL.

This clone was seen a few times. Here the CDR3 DNA reads TGTGCCAGTAGTGAGCCCAGGGGCACTGGAAACACCATATATTTT. Translating gives CASSEPRGTGNTIYF. The gene calls are TRBV19 and TRBJ1-3, with D perhaps TRBD1 (6 bases). V was cut by 5 bases and J by 2 bases, with 13 bases left in between. The germline CDR1 and CDR2 sequences are LNHDA and SQIVND (reference sequence). CDR3 length: 15 residues.

This clone has only a few counts. This chain links TRBV23-1 with TRBJ1-2, with D possibly matching TRBD1 (5 bases). TRBV23-1 is marked as an open reading frame, function uncertain. V was shortened by 0 bases and J by 4 bases, with 9 bases between the two germline ends. The CDR3 is made up of 14 amino acids. CDR3 coding DNA: TGCGCCAGCAGTCAATCTCCAGGGAGCTATGGCTACACCTTC. Translated, it gives CASSQSPGSYGYTF.

The chain links TRBV5-1 to TRBJ2-2; D uncertain. The ends were cut back, 4 bases at V and 4 bases at J, with 8 bases in the middle. Germline V gene lookup returns CDR1 SGHRS and CDR2 YFSETQ. CDR3 length equals 13 residues. The CDR3 region has the DNA TGCGCCAGCAGCCCTGAAGGCACCGGGGAGCTGTTTTTT. Amino acid sequence: CASSPEGTGELFF.

The V gene is TRBV11-3, the J gene TRBJ2-1, with 7 bases aligning to TRBD2. V shed 1 base, J shed 6 bases, and the junction held 6 bases outside the gene matches. CDR1 and CDR2 from the germline V gene are SGHNT and YENEEA. The CDR3 runs 15 residues. The CDR3 here is CASSLGLAAFNEQFF. The CDR3 DNA is TGTGCCAGCAGCTTAGGGCTAGCGGCTTTCAATGAGCAGTTCTTC.

V and J are TRBV19 and TRBJ2-5; 10 positions agree with TRBD2. There are 16 residues in the CDR3. Unmatched junction bases numbered 12, after V lost 7 bases and J lost 4 bases. From germline, CDR1 is LNHDA and CDR2 SQIVND (reference sequence). The CDR3 is CASTQRAGGPRETQYF. The CDR3 nucleotides read TGTGCCAGTACACAAAGAGCGGGGGGGCCGAGAGAGACCCAGTACTTC.

The chain combines TRBV5-1 with TRBJ1-2; D uncertain. CDR3 length: 13 amino acids. CDR1 is SGHRS, CDR2 YFSETQ, per germline. The ends were cut back, 4 bases at V and 2 bases at J, with 9 bases in the middle. The CDR3 protein is CASSPAGNYGYTF. For the CDR3, the DNA is TGCGCCAGCAGCCCGGCGGGGAACTATGGCTACACCTTC.

In its sample, this clone was seen a few times. The rearrangement links TRBV9 to TRBJ2-3; D is undetermined. The ends were cut back, 3 bases at V and 0 bases at J, with 5 bases in the middle. The germline gives CDR1 SGDLS, CDR2 YYNGEE. The length of the CDR3 is 13 residues. CDR3 loop: CASSGSSTDTQYF. The CDR3 DNA reads TGTGCCAGCAGCGGTTCTAGCACAGATACGCAGTATTTT.

In this sample, this clone turned up a few times. The chain couples TRBV25-1 to TRBJ1-1; no reliable D call. The V gene's germline CDR1 is MGHDK and CDR2 SYGVNS. V was pared by 7 bases and J by 4 bases, with 13 bases between. The CDR3 has 13 residues. Written as DNA, the CDR3 is TGTGCCAGCACCCTATTGTCGGGCACTGAAGCTTTCTTT. Its translation is CASTLLSGTEAFF.

This clone appeared a few times. This chain uses TRBV6-6 with TRBJ1-5, with TRBD1 matching over 8 bases. The V segment lost 5 bases and the J segment 3 bases; nucleotides outside the gene matches: 9. In germline, CDR1 is MNHNY, CDR2 SVGAGI (reference sequence). The CDR3 is 16 amino acids. CDR3 in amino acids: CASSHRQGSNNQPQHF. Here the CDR3 DNA reads TGTGCCAGCAGTCACAGACAGGGGAGCAACAATCAGCCCCAGCATTTT.

J is TRBJ2-4 and V is TRBV7-2; D not certain. V was clipped by 1 base and J by 1 base, with 8 bases between them. The CDR3 consists of 15 residues. In germline, CDR1 is SGHTA, CDR2 FQGNSA. Here the CDR3 DNA reads TGTGCCAGCAGCTTAGACGTTTCGGCCAAAAACATTCAGTACTTC. The encoded protein is CASSLDVSAKNIQYF.

This clone was found a few times. This rearrangement joins TRBV29-1 to TRBJ1-1; 7 bases line up with TRBD1. V lost 5 bases, J lost 6 bases, and 6 bases stayed unmatched. There are 12 residues in the CDR3. Per germline, CDR1 SQVTM and CDR2 ANQGSEA. CDR3 in DNA: TGCAGCGTTACCAGGGGGGGCCCTGAAGCTTTCTTT. Translating it yields CSVTRGGPEAFF.

The chain links TRBV6-6 to TRBJ1-2, with D uncertain. The germline V gene has CDR1 MNHNY and CDR2 SVGAGI (reference sequence). Trimming took off 5 bases at V and 4 bases at J, with 11 bases between the two ends. The CDR3 has 13 residues. CDR3 nucleotides: TGTGCCAGCAGTGCAGATTCGCCCTATGGCTACACCTTC. It codes for CASSADSPYGYTF.

The sample holds a few counts of this clone. The chain carries TRBV7-2 and TRBJ2-7, with D possibly matching TRBD2 (7 bases). Germline CDR1 and CDR2: SGHTA and FQGNSA. V was pared by 5 bases and J by 5 bases, with 22 bases between. The length of the CDR3 is 16 residues. Here the CDR3 DNA reads TGTGCCAGCAGCCCCTATATCGGGGGGCGCAACAACGAGCAGTACTTC. It codes for CASSPYIGGRNNEQYF.

In nucleotides, the CDR3 is TGTGCCAGCAGCTTAAGGCGCGGCATGCGGGATGAGCAGTTCTTC. Its translation: CASSLRRGMRDEQFF. The rearrangement links TRBV7-2 to TRBJ2-1; D possibly corresponds to TRBD2 (5 bases). This CDR3 comprises 15 residues. Trimming stripped 2 bases from V and 8 bases from J, with 16 bases between. Germline values: CDR1 SGHTA, CDR2 FQGNSA.

The chain carries TRBV7-2 and TRBJ2-5; 10 bases line up with TRBD2. The V segment lost 3 bases and the J segment 5 bases; nucleotides outside the gene matches: 6. The CDR3 runs 15 residues. Germline V gene data show CDR1 as SGHTA and CDR2 as FQGNSA. This CDR3 is CASSFVLAGVETQYF. For the CDR3, the DNA is TGTGCCAGCAGCTTTGTTCTAGCGGGGGTTGAGACCCAGTACTTC.

This clone was detected ten times or more. The CDR3 sequence: CASSYAGQALGEQYF. The CDR3 region has the DNA TGTGCCAGCAGCTACGCGGGACAGGCGCTGGGCGAGCAGTACTTC. This sequence joins TRBV7-9 and TRBJ2-7; 8 nucleotides agree with TRBD1. V gave up 4 bases and J gave up 6 bases; unmatched junction bases: 11. The CDR3 is made up of 15 amino acids. CDR1 and CDR2 from the germline V gene are SEHNR and FQNEAQ (reference sequence).

This clone showed up just a few times. The same CDR3 is also encoded by other DNA sequences in this sample. This chain uses TRBV5-1 with TRBJ2-7; 7 bases map to TRBD1. The CDR3 loop spans 13 amino acids. Per germline, CDR1 SGHRS and CDR2 YFSETQ. Trimming removed 1 base from V and 3 bases from J; junction bases left unmatched: 1. The CDR3 DNA sequence: TGCGCCAGCAGCTTGCGACAGGGCTACGAGCAGTACTTC. Translation: CASSLRQGYEQYF.

This clone was counted a few times. V is TRBV28 and J is TRBJ1-5; TRBD1 might be the D (6 bases). Germline V gives CDR1 MDHEN, CDR2 SYDVKM. The CDR3 covers 15 residues. V was trimmed by 2 bases and J by 6 bases, leaving 14 bases between them. The CDR3 DNA reads TGTGCCAGCAGTTTAACTTCAGGGGCCCGTCAGCCCCAGCATTTT. Translated: CASSLTSGARQPQHF.

The CDR3 protein is CATGTVQETQYF. CDR3 in DNA: TGTGCCACAGGGACGGTGCAAGAGACCCAGTACTTC. The V call is TRBV6-6, the J call TRBJ2-5; either TRBD1 or TRBD2 may supply D (5 bases each). Germline loops: CDR1 MNHNY, CDR2 SVGAGI (reference sequence). This CDR3 is 12 amino acids long. V gave up 10 bases and J gave up 2 bases, with 11 bases separating them.

The CDR3 bases are TGTGCCGGCCGGGACGGCTCTGGAAACACCATATATTTT. Its translation: CAGRDGSGNTIYF. V usage is TRBV30 and J usage is TRBJ1-3, with D possibly TRBD1 on 5 matching bases. Trimming took off 8 bases at V and 0 bases at J, with 11 bases between the two ends. Germline CDR1 and CDR2: GTSNPN and SVGIG (reference sequence). This CDR3 has 13 amino acids.

The chain employs TRBV18 and TRBJ2-5; a possible D gene is TRBD2 (7 bases). Per the germline V gene, CDR1 is KGHSH and CDR2 is LQKENI. The CDR3 has 14 residues. The V end lost 4 bases, the J end lost 5 bases, and 14 bases lay between the germline ends. The CDR3 spells CASSLMKGGETQYF. For the CDR3, the DNA is TGTGCCAGCTCACTGATGAAGGGGGGGGAGACCCAGTACTTC.

The genes are TRBV7-8 and TRBJ1-5; tentatively, D is TRBD1 (5 bases). The CDR3 has 14 amino acids. V lost 5 bases, J lost 3 bases, and 11 bases lay in between. From germline, CDR1 is SGHVS and CDR2 FQNEAQ. CDR3 protein: CASSIDRINQPQHF. The CDR3, as DNA: TGTGCCAGCAGCATCGACAGAATCAATCAGCCCCAGCATTTT.

This rearrangement joins TRBV18 to TRBJ1-1; no clear D. Germline V lookup: CDR1 KGHSH, CDR2 LQKENI. Between the trimmed V and J ends, which lost 2 bases and 7 bases, there was a span of 8 bases. CDR3 size: 12 residues. The DNA for the CDR3 is TGTGCCAGCTCACCAGGGCCTAGTGAAGCTTTCTTT. It encodes CASSPGPSEAFF.

The sample holds a few counts of this clone. This chain connects TRBV29-1 to TRBJ2-2; 8 bases are shared with TRBD1. The trim removed 5 bases at V and 6 bases at J, leaving 8 bases unmatched. Looked up from germline, CDR1 is SQVTM and CDR2 is ANQGSEA. The length of the CDR3 is 14 residues. The chain's CDR3 is CSVFRQGSPGELFF. The DNA of the CDR3 is TGCAGCGTTTTCCGACAGGGGAGCCCCGGGGAGCTGTTTTTT.

The CDR3 loop reads CASSLGASHSTDTQYF. Here the CDR3 DNA reads TGCGCCAGCAGCTTGGGGGCCAGCCATAGCACAGATACGCAGTATTTT. The chain recombines TRBV5-1 with TRBJ2-3; D uncertain. This CDR3 spans 16 amino acids. With 0 bases removed from V and 0 bases from J, the gap between germline ends came to 11 bases. Germline CDR1 reads SGHRS; CDR2 reads YFSETQ.

Many counts were recorded for this clone. V usage is TRBV7-9 and J usage is TRBJ1-6; D remains unclear. From germline, CDR1 is SEHNR and CDR2 FQNEAQ (reference sequence). The V gene lost 4 bases and the J gene lost 8 bases, with 9 bases spanning the gap. This CDR3 comprises 13 residues. CDR3 sequence reads: CASSSNRYSPLHF. The CDR3 DNA is TGTGCCAGCAGCTCGAATCGGTATTCACCCCTCCACTTT.

The chain combines TRBV30 with TRBJ2-4, with D possibly matching TRBD2 (6 bases). This CDR3 is built from 15 residues. Germline V lookup: CDR1 GTSNPN, CDR2 SVGIG (reference sequence). The V end was cut by 8 bases, the J end by 0 bases, with 17 bases between. The CDR3 nucleotides read TGTGCCGCCGCTGCGGGACGGCTAGCCAAAAACATTCAGTACTTC. As protein: CAAAAGRLAKNIQYF.